The rows below give T cell receptor beta chains drawn from one sample of a study of cytomegalovirus exposure and HLA in healthy donors. Using immunoSEQ multiplex PCR, the repertoire was profiled, and TCRdb retains in-frame clones only, with some absent. This sample yields 90,000 or so clones, of which 70% to 85% are seen a single time; about 3.8% belongs to the top ten. The specimen sequenced was PBMCs. The receptor set was obtained from a man aged 45-60 years in good health and CMV-seronegative. Both conserved end residues are part of each CDR3.

>TRBJ1-2|TRBV9
CASSVGDNLGGYTF
>TRBJ1-5|TRBV28
CASSLLGQQGNQPQHF
>TRBJ1-5|TRBV16
CASSQSTGQDDLGSNQPQHF
>TRBJ2-7|TRBV5-1
CASTPMAGGPFRQYF
>TRBJ1-4|TRBV6-6
CASSPGTGEKLFF
>TRBJ2-7|TRBV10-1
CASSESGVSYEQYF
>TRBJ1-1|TRBV29-1
CSATGGEGTEAFF
>TRBJ2-1|TRBV19
CASRTGSGNEQFF
>TRBJ2-6|TRBV7-2
CASSSRAGASSGANVLTF
>TRBJ1-5|TRBV13
CASSFGQGNSNQPQHF
>TRBJ2-7|TRBV28
CASSPGRSYEQYF
>NA|TRBV6-5
CASSYRSTFTYEQYF
>TRBJ2-3|TRBV15
CATSRDTNTQYF
>TRBJ1-1|TRBV2
CASRVRQRLNTEAFF
>TRBJ1-5|TRBV14
CASSQGQGDQPQHF
>TRBJ1-5|TRBV7-9
CASSGREWTSNQPQHF
>TRBJ2-1|TRBV9
CASSGSGRGDNEQFF
>TRBJ1-6|TRBV27
CASSSEGAPYNSPLHF
>TRBJ1-1|TRBV28
CASNAPAGTGDTEAFF
>TRBJ1-1|TRBV11-2
CASSPVTAGEAFF